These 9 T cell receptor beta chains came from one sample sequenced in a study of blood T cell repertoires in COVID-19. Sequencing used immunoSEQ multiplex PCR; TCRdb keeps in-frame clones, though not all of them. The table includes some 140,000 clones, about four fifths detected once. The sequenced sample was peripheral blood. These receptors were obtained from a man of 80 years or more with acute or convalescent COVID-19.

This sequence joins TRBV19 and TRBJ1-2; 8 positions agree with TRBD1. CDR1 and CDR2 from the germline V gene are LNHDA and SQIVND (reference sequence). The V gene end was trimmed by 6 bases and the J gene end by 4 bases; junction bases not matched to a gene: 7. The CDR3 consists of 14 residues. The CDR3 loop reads CASSSGTGRYGYTF. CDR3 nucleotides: TGTGCCAGTAGCTCCGGGACAGGACGCTATGGCTACACCTTC. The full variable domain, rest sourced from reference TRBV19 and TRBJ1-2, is DGGITQSPKYLFRKEGQNVTLSCEQNLNHDAMYWYRQDPGQGLRLIYYSQIVNDFQKGDIAEGYSVSREKKESFPLTVTSAQKNPTAFYLCASSSGTGRYGYTFGSGTRLTVV.

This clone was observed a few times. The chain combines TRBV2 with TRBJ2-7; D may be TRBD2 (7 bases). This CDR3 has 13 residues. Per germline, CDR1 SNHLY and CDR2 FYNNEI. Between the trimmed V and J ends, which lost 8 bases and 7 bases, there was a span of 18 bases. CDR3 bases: TGTGCCAGCTCCCCCCGGGGGGCAGGGGAGCAGTACTTC. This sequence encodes CASSPRGAGEQYF.

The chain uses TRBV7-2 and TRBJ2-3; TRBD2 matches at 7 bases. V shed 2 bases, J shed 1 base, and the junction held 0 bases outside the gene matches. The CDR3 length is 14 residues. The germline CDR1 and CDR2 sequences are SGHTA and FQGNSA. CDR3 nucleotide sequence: TGTGCCAGCAGCTTACGGGGGGGCACAGATACGCAGTATTTT. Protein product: CASSLRGGTDTQYF.

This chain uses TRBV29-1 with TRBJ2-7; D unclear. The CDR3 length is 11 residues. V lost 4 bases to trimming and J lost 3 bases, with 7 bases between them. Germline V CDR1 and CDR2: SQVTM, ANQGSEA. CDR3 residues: CSVGDIYEQYF. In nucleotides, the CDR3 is TGCAGCGTTGGTGACATCTACGAGCAGTACTTC.

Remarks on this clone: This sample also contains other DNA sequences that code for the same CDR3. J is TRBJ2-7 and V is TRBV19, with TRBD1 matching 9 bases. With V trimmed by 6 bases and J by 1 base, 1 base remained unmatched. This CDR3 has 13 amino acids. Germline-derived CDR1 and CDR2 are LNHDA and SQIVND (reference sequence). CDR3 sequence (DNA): TGTGCCAGTAGGGGACAGGGATCCTACGAGCAGTACTTC. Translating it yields CASRGQGSYEQYF.

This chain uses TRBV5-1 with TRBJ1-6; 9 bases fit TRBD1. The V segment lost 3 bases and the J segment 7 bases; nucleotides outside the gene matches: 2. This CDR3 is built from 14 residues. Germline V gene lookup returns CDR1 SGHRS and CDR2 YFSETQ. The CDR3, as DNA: TGCGCCAGCAGCTCGGGACAGGGAAATTCACCCCTCCACTTT. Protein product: CASSSGQGNSPLHF. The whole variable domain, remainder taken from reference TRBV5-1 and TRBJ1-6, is KAGVTQTPRYLIKTRGQQVTLSCSPISGHRSVSWYQQTPGQGLQFLFEYFSETQRNKGNFPGRFSGRQFSNSRSEMNVSTLELGDSALYLCASSSGQGNSPLHFGNGTRLTVT.

The CDR3 DNA follows: TGCGCCAGCAGCGGAAGCGGGGGGGAAGATACGCAGTATTTT. Translating gives CASSGSGGEDTQYF. The rearrangement links TRBV5-1 to TRBJ2-3; 10 bases are shared with TRBD2. The CDR3 is 14 amino acids. Germline V gene lookup returns CDR1 SGHRS and CDR2 YFSETQ. Trimming removed 4 bases from V and 5 bases from J; junction bases left unmatched: 4.

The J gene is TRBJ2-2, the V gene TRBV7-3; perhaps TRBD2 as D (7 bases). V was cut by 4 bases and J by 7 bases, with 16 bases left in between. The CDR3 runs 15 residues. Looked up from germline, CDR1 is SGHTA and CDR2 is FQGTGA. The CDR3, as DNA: TGTGCCAGCAGCTCCCAAGGGGGGGCGAACGGGGAGCTGTTTTTT. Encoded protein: CASSSQGGANGELFF.

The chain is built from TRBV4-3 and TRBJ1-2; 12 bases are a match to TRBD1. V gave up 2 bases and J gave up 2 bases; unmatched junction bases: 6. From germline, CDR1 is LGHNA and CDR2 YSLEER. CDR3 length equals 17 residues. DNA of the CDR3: TGCGCCAGCAGCCAACAAAGGGGGACAGGGGGCAACTATGGCTACACCTTC. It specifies CASSQQRGTGGNYGYTF.